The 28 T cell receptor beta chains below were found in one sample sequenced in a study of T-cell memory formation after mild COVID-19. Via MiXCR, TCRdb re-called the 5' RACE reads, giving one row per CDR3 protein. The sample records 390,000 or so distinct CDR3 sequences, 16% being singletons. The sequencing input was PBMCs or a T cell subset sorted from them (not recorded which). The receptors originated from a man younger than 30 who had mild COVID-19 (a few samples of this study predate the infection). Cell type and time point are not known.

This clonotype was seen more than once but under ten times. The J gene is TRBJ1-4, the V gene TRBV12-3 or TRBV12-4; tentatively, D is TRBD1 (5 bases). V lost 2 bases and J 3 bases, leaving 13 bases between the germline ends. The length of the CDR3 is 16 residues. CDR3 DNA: TGTGCCAGCAGTTTATTCGCCTCGGGGGCTAATGAAAAACTGTTTTTT. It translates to CASSLFASGANEKLFF.

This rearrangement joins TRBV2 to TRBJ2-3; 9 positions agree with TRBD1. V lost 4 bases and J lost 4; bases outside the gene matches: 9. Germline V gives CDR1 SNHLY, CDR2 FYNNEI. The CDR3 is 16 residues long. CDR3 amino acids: CASSGGRRTGADTQYF. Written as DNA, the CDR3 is TGTGCCAGCAGTGGGGGGCGTCGGACAGGGGCAGATACGCAGTATTTT.

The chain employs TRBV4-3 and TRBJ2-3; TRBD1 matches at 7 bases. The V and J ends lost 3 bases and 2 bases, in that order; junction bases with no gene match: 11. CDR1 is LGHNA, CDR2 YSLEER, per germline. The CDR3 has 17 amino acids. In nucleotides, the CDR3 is TGCGCCAGCAGCCATGGGCCCGGACAGGTGATCACAGATACGCAGTATTTT. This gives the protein CASSHGPGQVITDTQYF.

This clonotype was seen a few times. CDR3 bases: TGCAGTGCTAGAGAAGGACACAGGGGCTCTGAAGCTTTCTTT. Translated, it gives CSAREGHRGSEAFF. The chain has TRBV20-1 and TRBJ1-1; 7 nucleotides match TRBD1. V lost 0 bases to trimming and J lost 6 bases; unmatched junction nucleotides: 7. The CDR3 has 14 amino acids. Germline lookup yields CDR1 DFQATT and CDR2 SNEGSKA (reference sequence).

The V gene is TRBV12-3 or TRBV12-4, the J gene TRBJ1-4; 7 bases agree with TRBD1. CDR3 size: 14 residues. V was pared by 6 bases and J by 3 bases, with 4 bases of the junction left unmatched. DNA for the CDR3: TGTGCCAGCAGCCAGGGACAGCCTAATGAAAAACTGTTTTTT. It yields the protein CASSQGQPNEKLFF.

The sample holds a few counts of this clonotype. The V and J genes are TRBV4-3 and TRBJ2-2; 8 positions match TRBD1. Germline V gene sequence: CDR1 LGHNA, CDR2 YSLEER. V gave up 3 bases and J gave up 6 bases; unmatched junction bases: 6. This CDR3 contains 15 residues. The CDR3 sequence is CASSHRTGMPGELFF. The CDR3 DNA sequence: TGCGCCAGCAGCCACCGGACAGGGATGCCCGGGGAGCTGTTTTTT.

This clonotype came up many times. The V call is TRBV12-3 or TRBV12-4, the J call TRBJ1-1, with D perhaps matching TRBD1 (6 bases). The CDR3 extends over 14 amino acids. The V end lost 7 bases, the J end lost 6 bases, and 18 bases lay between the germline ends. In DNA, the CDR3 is TGTGCCAGCACCTACGCAGGGGTCACCCCTGAAGCTTTCTTT. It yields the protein CASTYAGVTPEAFF.

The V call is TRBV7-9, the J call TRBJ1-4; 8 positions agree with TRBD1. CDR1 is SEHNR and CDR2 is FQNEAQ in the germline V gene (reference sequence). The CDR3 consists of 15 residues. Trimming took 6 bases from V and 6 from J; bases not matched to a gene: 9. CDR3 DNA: TGTGCCAGCAGTCAGCAGGGGGCTCGGGATGAAAAACTGTTTTTT. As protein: CASSQQGARDEKLFF. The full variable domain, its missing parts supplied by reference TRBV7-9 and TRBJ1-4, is DTGVSQNPRHKITKRGQNVTFRCDPISEHNRLYWYRQTLGQGPEFLTYFQNEAQLEKSRLLSDRFSAERPKGSFSTLEIQRTEQGDSAMYLCASSQQGARDEKLFFGSGTQLSVL.

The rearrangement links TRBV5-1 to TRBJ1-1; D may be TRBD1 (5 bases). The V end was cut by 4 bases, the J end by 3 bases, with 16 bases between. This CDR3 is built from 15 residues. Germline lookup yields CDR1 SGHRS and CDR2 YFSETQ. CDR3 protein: CASSEGGREYTEAFF. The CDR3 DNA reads TGCGCCAGCAGCGAAGGCGGCAGGGAGTACACTGAAGCTTTCTTT.

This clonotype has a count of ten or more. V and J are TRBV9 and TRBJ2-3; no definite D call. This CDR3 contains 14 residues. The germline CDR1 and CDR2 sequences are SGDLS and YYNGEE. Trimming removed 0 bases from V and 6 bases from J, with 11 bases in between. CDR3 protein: CASSVVPVPDTQYF. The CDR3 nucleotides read TGTGCCAGCAGCGTAGTACCGGTCCCGGATACGCAGTATTTT.

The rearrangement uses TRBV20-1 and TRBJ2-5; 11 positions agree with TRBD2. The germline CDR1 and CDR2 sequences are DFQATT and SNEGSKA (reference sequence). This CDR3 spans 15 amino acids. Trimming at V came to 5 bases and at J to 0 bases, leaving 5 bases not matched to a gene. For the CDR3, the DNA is TGCAGTGCTTCGCCTAGCGGGGGGTACCAAGAGACCCAGTACTTC. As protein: CSASPSGGYQETQYF.

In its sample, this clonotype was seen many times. The CDR3 DNA reads TGTGCCAGCAGCTTAGATCTCCCTGGCTACACCTTC. This gives the protein CASSLDLPGYTF. The V gene is TRBV7-2, the J gene TRBJ1-2, with D unclear. V was trimmed by 1 base and J by 7 bases, leaving 7 bases between them. CDR1 and CDR2 (germline): SGHTA, FQGNSA. The CDR3 runs 12 residues.

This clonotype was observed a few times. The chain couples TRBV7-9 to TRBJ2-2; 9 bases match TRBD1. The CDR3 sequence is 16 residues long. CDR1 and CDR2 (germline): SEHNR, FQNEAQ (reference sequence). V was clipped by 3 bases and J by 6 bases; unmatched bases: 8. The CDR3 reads CASSFGGQGWSGELFF. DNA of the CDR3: TGTGCCAGCAGCTTCGGGGGACAGGGATGGTCCGGGGAGCTGTTTTTT.

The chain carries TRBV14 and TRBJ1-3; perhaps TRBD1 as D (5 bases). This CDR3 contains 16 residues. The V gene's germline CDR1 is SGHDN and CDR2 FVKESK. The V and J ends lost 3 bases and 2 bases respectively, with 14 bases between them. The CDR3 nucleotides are TGTGCCAGCAGCCAGCTAATACAGGACGCTGGAAACACCATATATTTT. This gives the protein CASSQLIQDAGNTIYF.

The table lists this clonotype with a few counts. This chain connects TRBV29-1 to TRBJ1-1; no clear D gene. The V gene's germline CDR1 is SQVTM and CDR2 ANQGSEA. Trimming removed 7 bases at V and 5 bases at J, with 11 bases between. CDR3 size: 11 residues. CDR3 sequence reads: CSANGGTEAFF. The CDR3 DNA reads TGCAGCGCGAATGGAGGAACTGAAGCTTTCTTT.

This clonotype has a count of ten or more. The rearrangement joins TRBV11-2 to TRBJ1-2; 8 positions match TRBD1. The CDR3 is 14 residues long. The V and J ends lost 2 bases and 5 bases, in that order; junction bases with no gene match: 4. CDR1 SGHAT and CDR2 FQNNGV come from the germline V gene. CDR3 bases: TGTGCCAGCAGCTTACCAGGGGGCCGATATGGCTACACCTTC. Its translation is CASSLPGGRYGYTF.

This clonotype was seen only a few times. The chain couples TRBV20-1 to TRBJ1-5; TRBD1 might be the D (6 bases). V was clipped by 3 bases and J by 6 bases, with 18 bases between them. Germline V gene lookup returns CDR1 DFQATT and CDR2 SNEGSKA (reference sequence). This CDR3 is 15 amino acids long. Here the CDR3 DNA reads TGCAGTGCTAGGGAGGTCCCTACAGGGACTCAGCCCCAGCATTTT. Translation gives CSAREVPTGTQPQHF.

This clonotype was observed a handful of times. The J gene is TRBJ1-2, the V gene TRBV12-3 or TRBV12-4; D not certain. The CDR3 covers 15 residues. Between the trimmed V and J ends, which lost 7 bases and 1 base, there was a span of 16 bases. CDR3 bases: TGTGCCAGCACCCCCCGGGGTAACTTTAACTATGGCTACACCTTC. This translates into CASTPRGNFNYGYTF.

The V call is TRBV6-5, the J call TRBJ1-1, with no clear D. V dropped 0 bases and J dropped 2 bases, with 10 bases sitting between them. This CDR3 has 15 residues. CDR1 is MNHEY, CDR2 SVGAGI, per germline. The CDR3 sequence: CASSYSPSRNTEAFF. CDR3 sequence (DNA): TGTGCCAGCAGTTACTCGCCCAGCCGAAACACTGAAGCTTTCTTT.

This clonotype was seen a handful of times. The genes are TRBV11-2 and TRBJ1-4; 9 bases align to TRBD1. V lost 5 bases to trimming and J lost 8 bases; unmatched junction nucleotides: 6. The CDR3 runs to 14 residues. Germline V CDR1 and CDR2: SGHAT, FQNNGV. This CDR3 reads CASSNRGRQEKLFF. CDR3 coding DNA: TGTGCCAGCAGCAACAGGGGGCGGCAGGAAAAACTGTTTTTT.

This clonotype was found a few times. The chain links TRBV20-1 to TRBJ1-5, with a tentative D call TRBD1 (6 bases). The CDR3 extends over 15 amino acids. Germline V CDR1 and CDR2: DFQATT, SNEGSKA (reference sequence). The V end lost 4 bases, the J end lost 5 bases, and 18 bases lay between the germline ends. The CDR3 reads CSATPGTLLDQPQHF. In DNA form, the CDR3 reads TGCAGTGCTACCCCCGGGACACTTCTGGATCAGCCCCAGCATTTT.

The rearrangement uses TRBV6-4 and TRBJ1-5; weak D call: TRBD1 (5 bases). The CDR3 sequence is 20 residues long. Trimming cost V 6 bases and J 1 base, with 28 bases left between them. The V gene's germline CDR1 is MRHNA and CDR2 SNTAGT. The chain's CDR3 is CASSPIFPRGLPWSNQPQHF. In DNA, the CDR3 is TGTGCCAGCAGCCCCATCTTCCCGCGGGGACTACCTTGGAGCAATCAGCCCCAGCATTTT.

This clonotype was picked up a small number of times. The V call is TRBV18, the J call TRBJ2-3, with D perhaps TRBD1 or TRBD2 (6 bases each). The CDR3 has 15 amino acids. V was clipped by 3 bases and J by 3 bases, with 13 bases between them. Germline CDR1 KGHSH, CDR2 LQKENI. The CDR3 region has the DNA TGTGCCAGCTCACCGGGGGGCAGGACGACAGATACGCAGTATTTT. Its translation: CASSPGGRTTDTQYF.

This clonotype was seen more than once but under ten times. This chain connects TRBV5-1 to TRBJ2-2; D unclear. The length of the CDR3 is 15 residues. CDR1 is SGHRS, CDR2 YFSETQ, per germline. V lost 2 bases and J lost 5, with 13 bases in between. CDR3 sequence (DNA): TGCGCCAGCAGCTTTTCAGGAGAGCAGACCGGGGAGCTGTTTTTT. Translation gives CASSFSGEQTGELFF.

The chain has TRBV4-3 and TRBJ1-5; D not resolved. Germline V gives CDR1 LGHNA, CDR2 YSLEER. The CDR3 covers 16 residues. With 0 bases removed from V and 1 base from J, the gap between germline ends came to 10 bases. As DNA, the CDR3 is TGCGCCAGCAGCCAAGACGGACTTCGGAGCAATCAGCCCCAGCATTTT. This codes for CASSQDGLRSNQPQHF.

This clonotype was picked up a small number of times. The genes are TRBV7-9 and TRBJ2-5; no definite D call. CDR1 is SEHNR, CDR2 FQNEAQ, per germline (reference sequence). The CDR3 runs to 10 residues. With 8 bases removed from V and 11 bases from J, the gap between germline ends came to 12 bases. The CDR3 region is CASGQASQYF. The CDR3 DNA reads TGTGCCAGCGGGCAGGCGTCTCAGTACTTC.

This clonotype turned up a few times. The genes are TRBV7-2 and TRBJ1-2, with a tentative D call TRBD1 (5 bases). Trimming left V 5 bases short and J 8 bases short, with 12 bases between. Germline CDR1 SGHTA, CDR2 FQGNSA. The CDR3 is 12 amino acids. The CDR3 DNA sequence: TGTGCCAGCAGCGCCTGGCGGGGCGGCTACACCTTC. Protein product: CASSAWRGGYTF.

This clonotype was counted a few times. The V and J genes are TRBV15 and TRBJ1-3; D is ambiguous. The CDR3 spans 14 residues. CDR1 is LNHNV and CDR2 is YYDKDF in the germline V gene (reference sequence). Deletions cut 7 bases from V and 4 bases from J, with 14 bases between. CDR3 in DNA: TGTGCCACCACGAGTATTACGGGAGGAAACACCATATATTTT. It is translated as CATTSITGGNTIYF.